This TCR beta chain was recorded in a study of shared T cell receptors in the human thymus. Here immunoSEQ multiplex PCR was the method, and the copy in TCRdb shows in-frame clones only, minus some. The repertoire holds 500,000 to 750,000 clones, with over 75% as singletons. This clone has only one observation. Trimming shortened V by 4 bases and J by 8 bases, and 21 bases separated the two germline ends. Germline lookup yields CDR1 SGHKS and CDR2 YYEKEE (reference sequence). The CDR3 length is 15 residues. The same data also contributed to another study, on human thymus T cells.

The source material was thymocytes. This chain links TRBV5-5 with TRBJ1-2; a possible D gene is TRBD1 (5 bases). The receptor was derived from a boy under two years old with a congenital heart defect. This chain's CDR3 is CASSNSLKGRGGYTF. CDR3 nucleotides: TGTGCCAGCAGCAATAGTCTCAAGGGGCGCGGCGGCTACACCTTC.